This T cell receptor (beta chain) emerged from a study of shared clonotypes between healthy human individuals. The overall study: CD4 naive and CD4 memory each took three plates per donor, while CD8 naive took two and CD8 memory one. The study's findings and limits: Rarefaction revealed incomplete sorted-subset sequencing despite large depth. A few donors had 5% to 6.5% of their naive CD4 clonotypes in common.

V lost 3 bases and J 2 bases, leaving 30 bases between the germline ends. The CDR3 spans 21 residues. Looked up from germline, CDR1 is KGHSH and CDR2 is LQKENI. Remarks on this clone: The antigen is unknown.

Under the authors' procedure: Filtering differed because ImmunoSEQ produced junction-only sequences that carried no quality scores. Assay: immunoSEQ multiplex PCR; the TCRdb copy retains only in-frame clones and omits some. V and J calls and clone size are given by that table; D and trimming were obtained from the DNA. The table records approximately 1,500,000 clones, 95% to 99% of them present only once. Sequences were obtained from naive CD4+ T cells sorted from blood. The subset here: CD45RA+ positively selected. The chain uses TRBV18 and TRBJ2-3, with D maybe TRBD2 (5 bases). This TCR came from a man aged 30 to 39 in good health. This CDR3 is CASSPAGPASVSGRNTDTQYF. CDR3 DNA sequence: TGTGCCAGCTCACCTGCGGGCCCGGCGTCTGTAAGCGGAAGAAACACAGATACGCAGTATTTT.